The 32 T cell receptor beta chains below were found in one sample sequenced in a study of blood T cell repertoires in COVID-19. Profiling relied on immunoSEQ multiplex PCR, and the TCRdb table lists in-frame clones only, not all of them. The sample includes about 250,000 clones, around 86% of them seen just once. The sequenced sample consisted of PBMCs or T cells enriched from blood (not recorded which). Receptors originate from a middle-aged man who had recovered from COVID-19.

This chain uses TRBV29-1 with TRBJ2-1; TRBD2 matches 10 bases. This CDR3 is 14 amino acids long. Looked up from germline, CDR1 is SQVTM and CDR2 is ANQGSEA. V gave up 3 bases and J gave up 8 bases; unmatched junction bases: 7. CDR3 sequence (DNA): TGCAGCGTTGACGGTCTAGCGGGAGTAGATGAGCAGTTCTTC. Translating it yields CSVDGLAGVDEQFF.

A single count supports this clone. The J gene is TRBJ1-3, the V gene TRBV11-2, with TRBD1 matching 10 bases. In germline, CDR1 is SGHAT, CDR2 FQNNGV. The junction had 5 bases not matched to a gene; V was cut back by 6 bases and J by 3 bases. There are 15 residues in the CDR3. CDR3 sequence: CASSLRTGGGNTIYF. CDR3 nucleotides: TGTGCCAGCAGTTTACGGACAGGGGGTGGAAACACCATATATTTT.

This sequence joins TRBV19 and TRBJ1-5; D not certain. The V end lost 2 bases, the J end lost 7 bases, and 9 bases lay between the germline ends. The V gene's germline CDR1 is LNHDA and CDR2 SQIVND (reference sequence). There are 13 residues in the CDR3. CDR3 sequence: CASSISYRQPQHF. The CDR3 DNA reads TGTGCCAGTAGTATATCCTACCGGCAGCCCCAGCATTTT.

The genes are TRBV7-3 and TRBJ1-2; unclear D gene. The germline V gene has CDR1 SGHTA and CDR2 FQGTGA. V gave up 2 bases and J gave up 0 bases, with 7 bases separating them. CDR3 length: 14 residues. CDR3 nucleotide sequence: TGTGCCAGCAGCTTAGACGGGACTAACTATGGCTACACCTTC. The encoded protein is CASSLDGTNYGYTF.

This clone was seen at least ten times. This chain joins TRBV5-1 and TRBJ2-7; D is unclear. The ends were cut back, 3 bases at V and 2 bases at J, with 21 bases in the middle. CDR1 and CDR2 (germline): SGHRS, YFSETQ. The CDR3 extends over 17 amino acids. The CDR3 spells CASSSYPQASTPYEQYF. The CDR3 DNA is TGCGCCAGCAGCTCCTACCCGCAGGCCTCGACCCCCTACGAGCAGTACTTC.

This sequence joins TRBV29-1 and TRBJ2-1, with TRBD2 matching 7 bases. Trimming cost V 4 bases and J 4 bases; bases outside gene matches: 4. This CDR3 has 13 residues. CDR1 SQVTM and CDR2 ANQGSEA come from the germline V gene. CDR3: CSVGAGVYNEQFF. The CDR3 DNA sequence: TGCAGCGTTGGGGCGGGAGTGTACAATGAGCAGTTCTTC.

CDR3: CASSFSGTSGTDTQYF. CDR3 DNA: TGTGCCAGCAGCTTCTCCGGGACTAGCGGAACAGATACGCAGTATTTT. The chain is built from TRBV7-9 and TRBJ2-3, with 11 bases matching TRBD2. CDR1 and CDR2 from the germline V gene are SEHNR and FQNEAQ (reference sequence). Germline trimming cut 3 bases from V and 3 bases from J; bases unmatched to any gene: 5. The CDR3 is made up of 16 amino acids.

A few counts support this clone. At the DNA level, this CDR3 is encoded by other sequences in the same sample as well. The V and J genes are TRBV29-1 and TRBJ2-7; D is undetermined. The germline gives CDR1 SQVTM, CDR2 ANQGSEA. Trimming removed 2 bases from V and 4 bases from J, with 6 bases in between. This CDR3 comprises 11 residues. CDR3 sequence (DNA): TGCAGCGTTGAACGCGGTTACGAGCAGTACTTC. This translates into CSVERGYEQYF.

The V call is TRBV7-2, the J call TRBJ1-4, with D unclear. Between the trimmed V and J ends, which lost 5 bases and 8 bases, there was a span of 21 bases. Germline CDR1 and CDR2: SGHTA and FQGNSA. The length of the CDR3 is 16 residues. The CDR3 sequence is CASSPPGSPWSEKLFF. The CDR3 DNA reads TGTGCCAGCAGCCCGCCCGGGTCACCGTGGAGCGAAAAACTGTTTTTT. Variable domain in full (rest from reference TRBV7-2 and TRBJ1-4): GAGVSQSPSNKVTEKGKDVELRCDPISGHTALYWYRQSLGQGLEFLIYFQGNSAPDKSGLPSDRFSAERTGGSVSTLTIQRTQQEDSAVYLCASSPPGSPWSEKLFFGSGTQLSVL.

The CDR3 loop is CASKMSPGQRGGETQYF. The CDR3, as DNA: TGTGCCAGTAAAATGAGCCCCGGACAGCGTGGGGGAGAGACCCAGTACTTC. This chain links TRBV19 with TRBJ2-5; D possibly corresponds to TRBD1 (6 bases). The CDR3 totals 17 residues. Deletions cut 7 bases from V and 4 bases from J, with 25 bases between. In germline, CDR1 is LNHDA, CDR2 SQIVND (reference sequence). The whole variable domain, remainder taken from reference TRBV19 and TRBJ2-5, is DGGITQSPKYLFRKEGQNVTLSCEQNLNHDAMYWYRQDPGQGLRLIYYSQIVNDFQKGDIAEGYSVSREKKESFPLTVTSAQKNPTAFYLCASKMSPGQRGGETQYFGPGTRLLVL.

The J gene is TRBJ2-2, the V gene TRBV12-3 or TRBV12-4; D is ambiguous. CDR3 size: 12 residues. V was clipped by 3 bases and J by 7 bases, with 6 bases between them. CDR3 nucleotide sequence: TGTGCCAGCAGTTTTCGGGTCGGGGAGCTGTTTTTT. Translated, it gives CASSFRVGELFF.

The CDR3 DNA reads as TGTGCCAGCAGCCATTACAGGGAAGAGACCCAGTACTTC. Protein product: CASSHYREETQYF. The rearrangement uses TRBV7-2 and TRBJ2-5, with D perhaps matching TRBD1 (6 bases). Per the germline V gene, CDR1 is SGHTA and CDR2 is FQGNSA. There are 13 residues in the CDR3. Trimming pared 5 bases from V and 3 bases from J, leaving 10 bases between.

This chain connects TRBV7-8 to TRBJ1-2; D gene unclear. Trimming cost V 2 bases and J 4 bases, with 8 bases left between them. CDR1 and CDR2 from the germline V gene are SGHVS and FQNEAQ. The CDR3 consists of 13 residues. The CDR3: CASSLYSAYGYTF. The CDR3 bases are TGTGCCAGCAGCTTATACTCCGCCTATGGCTACACCTTC.

J is TRBJ1-5 and V is TRBV2; weak D call: TRBD1 (6 bases). This CDR3 is built from 15 residues. Trimming took 7 bases from V and 1 from J, leaving 14 bases between them. Germline lookup yields CDR1 SNHLY and CDR2 FYNNEI. The CDR3 DNA follows: TGTGCCAGCACCATAGGGGGTCAGAGCAATCAGCCCCAGCATTTT. Translating gives CASTIGGQSNQPQHF.

The rearrangement links TRBV6-2 or TRBV6-3 to TRBJ2-1, with 9 positions matching TRBD2. Germline V gives CDR1 MNHEY, CDR2 SVGEGT. V gave up 6 bases and J gave up 10 bases; unmatched junction bases: 10. This CDR3 region has 14 residues. This CDR3 is CASSSGTSLEEQFF. CDR3 nucleotides: TGTGCCAGCAGCTCCGGGACTAGCCTCGAGGAGCAGTTCTTC.

The gene calls are TRBV28 and TRBJ2-7; 9 bases agree with TRBD1. Per the germline V gene, CDR1 is MDHEN and CDR2 is SYDVKM. CDR3 length: 14 amino acids. V shed 4 bases, J shed 7 bases, and the junction held 8 bases outside the gene matches. CDR3 sequence: CASSWGTGTREQYF. Written as DNA, the CDR3 is TGTGCCAGCAGTTGGGGGACAGGGACGAGGGAGCAGTACTTC.

The chain has TRBV21-1 and TRBJ1-3; the DNA was not used to check the table's D call, TRBD1. TRBV21-1 is flagged as a pseudogene. The CDR3 sequence is 16 residues long. In nucleotides, the CDR3 is TGTGCCAGCAGCGGGGCCGTGCCTTACTCTGGAAACACCATATATTTT. Protein sequence: CASSGAVPYSGNTIYF.

The V and J genes are TRBV9 and TRBJ2-5, with a weak D call TRBD1 (6 bases). Germline V CDR1 and CDR2: SGDLS, YYNGEE. The CDR3 is made up of 16 amino acids. Trimming took 3 bases from V and 2 from J, leaving 17 bases between them. The CDR3 loop is CASSATLNREQETQYF. The CDR3, as DNA: TGTGCCAGCAGCGCCACACTGAACAGGGAGCAAGAGACCCAGTACTTC.

The CDR3 is CASSSADRPAFNEQFF. The DNA for the CDR3 is TGTGCCAGCAGCTCTGCGGACAGGCCGGCCTTCAATGAGCAGTTCTTC. The chain carries TRBV7-9 and TRBJ2-1; 7 bases map to TRBD1. The CDR3 covers 16 residues. Germline V gene data show CDR1 as SEHNR and CDR2 as FQNEAQ (reference sequence). Trimming took 4 bases from V and 6 from J; bases not matched to a gene: 12.

The rearrangement uses TRBV7-2 and TRBJ2-3; D is possibly TRBD2 (7 bases). Trimming left V 1 base short and J 6 bases short, with 14 bases between. Germline CDR1 and CDR2: SGHTA and FQGNSA. The CDR3 length is 15 residues. CDR3 region: CASSLGGGGRDTQYF. CDR3 coding DNA: TGTGCCAGCAGCTTAGGAGGGGGGGGCAGGGATACGCAGTATTTT.

This chain uses TRBV18 with TRBJ1-1; TRBD1 is a possible D gene (6 bases). The CDR3 is 15 residues long. Trimming took off 3 bases at V and 1 base at J, with 12 bases between the two ends. Germline CDR1 and CDR2: KGHSH and LQKENI. The CDR3 region is CASSPVLQGNTEAFF. CDR3 in DNA: TGTGCCAGCTCACCGGTATTACAGGGGAACACTGAAGCTTTCTTT. The whole variable domain, remainder taken from reference TRBV18 and TRBJ1-1, is NAGVMQNPRHLVRRRGQEARLRCSPMKGHSHVYWYRQLPEEGLKFMVYLQKENIIDESGMPKERFSAEFPKEGPSILRIQQVVRGDSAAYFCASSPVLQGNTEAFFGQGTRLTVV.

The chain joins TRBV11-2 to TRBJ2-3; 8 bases agree with TRBD2. Germline trimming cut 2 bases from V and 3 bases from J; bases unmatched to any gene: 4. Germline CDR1 reads SGHAT; CDR2 reads FQNNGV. The CDR3 spans 15 residues. The CDR3 DNA is TGTGCCAGCAGCTTAAAGTTAGCGGGAACAGATACGCAGTATTTT. This sequence encodes CASSLKLAGTDTQYF.

The gene calls are TRBV29-1 and TRBJ2-3; D perhaps matches TRBD2 (7 bases). Germline V gene lookup returns CDR1 SQVTM and CDR2 ANQGSEA. The CDR3 has 14 residues. The V gene lost 5 bases and the J gene lost 0 bases, with 12 bases spanning the gap. The CDR3 coding sequence is TGCAGCGTTTCGGCGGGGGCCAGCACAGATACGCAGTATTTT. It translates to CSVSAGASTDTQYF.

This chain joins TRBV5-1 and TRBJ2-1; D is unresolved. V was shortened by 5 bases and J by 5 bases, with 11 bases between the two germline ends. The CDR3 contains 13 residues. CDR1 is SGHRS, CDR2 YFSETQ, per germline. The CDR3 is CASSSDWDNEQFF. CDR3 coding DNA: TGCGCCAGCAGTTCCGACTGGGACAATGAGCAGTTCTTC.

The rearrangement joins TRBV2 to TRBJ2-2; 12 bases fit TRBD2. The CDR3 has 15 amino acids. The germline CDR1 and CDR2 sequences are SNHLY and FYNNEI. Losses at the gene ends were 2 bases for V and 7 bases for J; bases not matched to a gene: 2. This CDR3 reads CASSELAGGVGELFF. CDR3 in DNA: TGTGCCAGCAGTGAACTAGCGGGAGGGGTCGGGGAGCTGTTTTTT.

V is TRBV10-3 and J is TRBJ2-1; D possibly corresponds to TRBD2 (6 bases). Germline loops: CDR1 ENHRY, CDR2 SYGVKD. V gave up 4 bases and J gave up 7 bases, with 17 bases separating them. The CDR3 runs to 15 residues. The CDR3 DNA reads TGTGCCATCAGTGTGACTAGTCCTCAAAAAAATGAGCAGTTCTTC. Translated: CAISVTSPQKNEQFF.

The chain links TRBV28 to TRBJ2-7; TRBD2 might be the D (5 bases). Germline CDR1 is MDHEN and CDR2 is SYDVKM. The CDR3 consists of 12 residues. V lost 6 bases to trimming and J lost 5 bases, with 11 bases between them. CDR3: CASSTTGDEQYF. The DNA of the CDR3 is TGTGCCAGCAGCACGACCGGGGACGAGCAGTACTTC.

V is TRBV19 and J is TRBJ1-1; TRBD1 matches at 8 bases. The CDR3 sequence is 14 residues long. Germline CDR1 reads LNHDA; CDR2 reads SQIVND (reference sequence). Losses at the gene ends were 5 bases for V and 6 bases for J; bases not matched to a gene: 8. The CDR3 DNA follows: TGTGCCAGTAGTGAGAGACAGGGGAGCGCTGAAGCTTTCTTT. This sequence encodes CASSERQGSAEAFF.

This clone was observed a handful of times. The rearrangement uses TRBV7-8 and TRBJ1-6; 9 bases are shared with TRBD1. V trimming: 1 base; J trimming: 0 bases; junction bases outside the gene matches: 1. The length of the CDR3 is 17 residues. Germline V gene data show CDR1 as SGHVS and CDR2 as FQNEAQ. The CDR3 here is CASSLGDRASYNSPLHF. CDR3 DNA sequence: TGTGCCAGCAGCTTAGGGGACAGGGCCTCCTATAATTCACCCCTCCACTTT.

The V gene is TRBV18, the J gene TRBJ1-2, with D possibly being TRBD1 (6 bases). The V and J ends lost 3 bases and 2 bases respectively, with 16 bases between them. CDR3 length equals 16 residues. Per germline, CDR1 KGHSH and CDR2 LQKENI. In nucleotides, the CDR3 is TGTGCCAGCTCACCCAGACAGGTTAATACGAACTATGGCTACACCTTC. Translating gives CASSPRQVNTNYGYTF.

The V call is TRBV7-9, the J call TRBJ2-7, with 13 bases matching TRBD2. With 5 bases clipped from V and 4 bases from J, the junction kept 2 bases outside the gene matches. Germline loops: CDR1 SEHNR, CDR2 FQNEAQ (reference sequence). This CDR3 has 14 residues. The CDR3 spells CASSQLAGGYEQYF. CDR3 nucleotides: TGTGCCAGCAGCCAACTAGCGGGGGGGTACGAGCAGTACTTC. The full variable domain, rest sourced from reference TRBV7-9 and TRBJ2-7, is DTGVSQNPRHKITKRGQNVTFRCDPISEHNRLYWYRQTLGQGPEFLTYFQNEAQLEKSRLLSDRFSAERPKGSFSTLEIQRTEQGDSAMYLCASSQLAGGYEQYFGPGTRLTVT.

This chain uses TRBV2 with TRBJ2-1; 9 bases fit TRBD1. The germline V gene encodes CDR1 SNHLY and CDR2 FYNNEI. The CDR3 runs to 15 residues. The junction had 6 bases not matched to a gene; V was cut back by 5 bases and J by 4 bases. The chain's CDR3 is CASSSWDRVYNEQFF. In nucleotides, the CDR3 is TGTGCCAGCAGTTCCTGGGACAGGGTATACAATGAGCAGTTCTTC.